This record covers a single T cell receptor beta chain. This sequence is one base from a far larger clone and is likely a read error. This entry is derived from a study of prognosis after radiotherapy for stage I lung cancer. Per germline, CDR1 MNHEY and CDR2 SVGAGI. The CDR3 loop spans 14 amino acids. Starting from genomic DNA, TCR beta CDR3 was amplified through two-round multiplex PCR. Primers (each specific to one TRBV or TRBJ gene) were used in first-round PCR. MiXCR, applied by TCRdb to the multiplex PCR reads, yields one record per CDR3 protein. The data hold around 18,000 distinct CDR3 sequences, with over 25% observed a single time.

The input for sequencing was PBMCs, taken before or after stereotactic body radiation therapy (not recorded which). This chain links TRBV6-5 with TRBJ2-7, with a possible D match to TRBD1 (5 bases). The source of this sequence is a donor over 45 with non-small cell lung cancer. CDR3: CVSSPDRVSYEQYF. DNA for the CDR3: TGTGTCAGCAGCCCCGACAGAGTCTCCTACGAGCAGTACTTC.